The 10 T cell receptor beta chains listed next were all sequenced from one sample in a study of T cell clones after liver transplantation. Assay: immunoSEQ multiplex PCR; the TCRdb copy retains only in-frame clones and omits some. Here the sample spans 7,500 to 10,000 clones, around three quarters being singletons. The starting material was CD8+ T cells from blood, obtained at the roughly 15-month timepoint. These receptors all come from a human patient who received a liver transplant. A subset of T cells may come from the graft donor.

This chain uses TRBV19 with TRBJ1-2; no definite D call. V lost 5 bases and J lost 0, with 7 bases in between. The CDR3 loop spans 13 amino acids. The V gene's germline CDR1 is LNHDA and CDR2 SQIVND (reference sequence). The DNA for the CDR3 is TGTGCCAGTAGTCAGATGGCTAACTATGGCTACACCTTC. This gives the protein CASSQMANYGYTF. Looking up the rest from reference TRBV19 and TRBJ1-2 gives the full variable domain: DGGITQSPKYLFRKEGQNVTLSCEQNLNHDAMYWYRQDPGQGLRLIYYSQIVNDFQKGDIAEGYSVSREKKESFPLTVTSAQKNPTAFYLCASSQMANYGYTFGSGTRLTVV.

The V and J genes are TRBV5-3 and TRBJ1-2; D perhaps matches TRBD1 (6 bases). TRBV5-3 is annotated as an ORF whose role is uncertain. This CDR3 comprises 16 residues. The ends were cut back, 1 base at V and 2 bases at J, with 15 bases in the middle. The CDR3 DNA reads TGTGCCAGAAGCTTGAGTACAGGGTACGGGAACTATGGCTACACCTTC. Amino acid sequence: CARSLSTGYGNYGYTF.

This chain connects TRBV7-2 to TRBJ2-3, with D unresolved. The ends were cut back, 1 base at V and 2 bases at J, with 10 bases in the middle. Germline loops: CDR1 SGHTA, CDR2 FQGNSA. The length of the CDR3 is 15 residues. This chain's CDR3 is CASSLESMATDTQYF. The CDR3 bases are TGTGCCAGCAGCTTAGAGAGTATGGCCACAGATACGCAGTATTTT.

The chain recombines TRBV21-1 with TRBJ2-5. TRBV21-1 is given as a pseudogene. The CDR3 length is 14 residues. The CDR3 coding sequence is TGTGCCAGCAGCCCCTTGTGGGTCCAAGAGACCCAGTACTTC. It encodes CASSPLWVQETQYF.

This clone is deemed large. The genes are TRBV19 and TRBJ1-5, with a weak D call TRBD1 (6 bases). The CDR3 runs to 13 residues. Germline V lookup: CDR1 LNHDA, CDR2 SQIVND (reference sequence). Deletions cut 5 bases from V and 6 bases from J, with 11 bases between. In DNA form, the CDR3 reads TGTGCCAGTAGTGTACAGGGACCTCAGCCCCAGCATTTT. Its translation is CASSVQGPQPQHF.

The chain employs TRBV28 and TRBJ2-7, with 8 bases identical to TRBD1. CDR3 size: 16 residues. V lost 3 bases to trimming and J lost 5 bases; unmatched junction nucleotides: 12. Germline V gene lookup returns CDR1 MDHEN and CDR2 SYDVKM. The CDR3 DNA sequence: TGTGCCAGCAGTTTTAAATTATGGACAGGGCTAGACGAGCAGTACTTC. Protein sequence: CASSFKLWTGLDEQYF.

The CDR3 is CASSPPGKDYGYTF. CDR3 bases: TGTGCCAGCAGCCCCCCAGGGAAGGACTATGGCTACACCTTC. The gene calls are TRBV7-9 and TRBJ1-2; TRBD1 might be the D (5 bases). Per the germline V gene, CDR1 is SEHNR and CDR2 is FQNEAQ (reference sequence). The germline V and J ends were trimmed by 5 bases and 3 bases, with 13 bases remaining between them. This CDR3 is built from 14 residues.

J is TRBJ2-2 and V is TRBV30; the D call may be TRBD1 or TRBD2 (5 bases each). The V end lost 4 bases, the J end lost 1 base, and 10 bases lay between the germline ends. CDR1 GTSNPN and CDR2 SVGIG come from the germline V gene (reference sequence). CDR3 length: 14 amino acids. CDR3 coding DNA: TGTGCCTGGAAAGGGGACGGGAACACCGGGGAGCTGTTTTTT. Its protein is CAWKGDGNTGELFF.

This clone is medium-sized within its sample. The rearrangement joins TRBV6-1 to TRBJ2-7; no clear D. Germline assignment: CDR1 MNHNS and CDR2 SASEGT. There are 15 residues in the CDR3. Trimming took off 3 bases at V and 0 bases at J, with 12 bases between the two ends. The CDR3 bases are TGTGCCAGCAGTGACAGTTGGGGAAGCTCCTACGAGCAGTACTTC. Protein: CASSDSWGSSYEQYF.

The chain is built from TRBV11-2 and TRBJ2-1; TRBD2 matches at 10 bases. The CDR3 runs to 17 residues. Trimming removed 3 bases from V and 8 bases from J; junction bases left unmatched: 13. CDR1 is SGHAT and CDR2 is FQNNGV in the germline V gene. CDR3 DNA sequence: TGTGCCAGCAGCTTGTTAGGGGCTAGCGGGAGTTTAGATGAGCAGTTCTTC. Its translation is CASSLLGASGSLDEQFF.